This T cell receptor (beta chain) was retrieved from a study of T cells expressing NK-cell markers (dated by TCRdb to 2019 to 2021). For the wider study: In sorted CD3+CD56+NKG2C+, CD3+CD56+NKG2C- and CD3+CD56-NKG2C+ T-cell subsets from several donors, TCR beta-chain repertoires were profiled. Sequencing of the libraries produced 2 x 150 bp reads on Illumina HiSeq 2000/2500, MiSeq or NextSeq. Of the eight sequenced donors, seven were found to be HCMV-seropositive and one was found to be HCMV-seronegative. Randomly selected healthy volunteers, three men and five women, were used as the eight sequenced donors. Overall study results and their limits: Those dominant clonotypes were again the most abundant among CD3+CD56-NKG2C+ cells in a handful of donors, at roughly 25-60.1%. For more than 5 donors, the dominant CD3+CD56+NKG2C+ clonotypes were among the top 10 CD8+ clonotypes and accounted for roughly 1.0-8% of CD8+ T cells. Whether the expanded NKG2C-expressing T cell clones were specific for HCMV antigens remained unclear.

There are 14 amino acids in the CDR3, from cysteine to phenylalanine inclusive. No DNA has been recorded. CDR1 SGHRS and CDR2 YFSETQ were looked up in the germline V gene. HCMV-specific IgG was detected in serum with a commercial ELISA kit to determine HCMV serostatus. Ficoll density gradient centrifugation was used to isolate peripheral blood mononuclear cells from blood. On this clonotype itself: The target of this receptor is not known.

Sequencing took place on an Illumina HiSeq 2000. TCR beta cDNA libraries were prepared using 5'RACE template switching, which introduced a universal primer site and unique molecular identifiers. Synthesis of cDNA was primed from the TCR beta constant segment and was followed by two consecutive PCR amplification steps. On the authors' methods: Reads were demultiplexed and grouped by UMI with MIGEC, and clonotypes were assembled and quantified with MiTCR. To remove erroneous sequences, TCR cDNA sequences were retained only when supported by two or more reads. The tcR package was used for downstream repertoire analysis, and clonotypes were matched across fractions by CDR3 nucleotide sequence plus V segment. VDJmatch was used to annotate antigen specificity against VDJdb, with one amino acid substitution in CDR3 allowed. TCRdb reprocessed the reads, reporting each CDR3 protein sequence once and no DNA. It is TCRdb's table, rather than the study itself, that gives the V and J calls and clone size. The sample's records list about 450,000 distinct CDR3 sequences. About 7.1% of the sample is held by the ten biggest clonotypes.

The chain uses TRBV5-1 and TRBJ2-7; TCRdb indicates TRBD2, and absent DNA this call remains unverified. Sequences were obtained from blood T cells: a sorted CD56 or NKG2C T cell subset, CD4+ or CD8+ T cells, or bulk PBMC T cells (not recorded which). The receptor comes from a woman aged 18 to 69 in good health. The CDR3 corresponds to CASSNWAGGPEQYF. Beyond the CDR3, the reference TRBV5-1 and TRBJ2-7 genes provide the residues; the full variable domain reads: KAGVTQTPRYLIKTRGQQVTLSCSPISGHRSVSWYQQTPGQGLQFLFEYFSETQRNKGNFPGRFSGRQFSNSRSEMNVSTLELGDSALYLCASSNWAGGPEQYFGPGTRLTVT.